This T cell receptor beta chain is from a study of CD8 T cells in Susac syndrome. This CDR3 region has 12 residues. Per germline, CDR1 LGHNA and CDR2 YNFKEQ. V lost 8 bases and J lost 6; bases outside the gene matches: 6. Overall study findings and caveats: The study's TCR sequencing and HLA analysis drew on a certain number of individuals. That number was acknowledged as relatively small.

The RNA input was about 0.45 to 1 ug, and it was reverse transcribed with random hexamers. An immunoSEQ multiplex PCR amplified TCR beta CDR3 over 54 Vbeta and 13 Jbeta. TCRdb itself ran the immunoSEQ multiplex PCR reads through MiXCR, one entry per CDR3 protein. The sample has 95,000 to 150,000 distinct CDR3 sequences, 94% seen once. A word on this clonotype: Antigen specificity is unknown.

Sequenced: CD4+ T cells from PBMCs. The chain employs TRBV4-2 and TRBJ1-2; 7 bases are a match to TRBD1. The source of this sequence is a human donor in good health. CDR3 DNA: TGTGCCAGCCATTCTCAGGGGGATGGCTACACCTTC. This codes for CASHSQGDGYTF.